The rows below give T cell receptor beta chains drawn from one sample of a study of identical twins. TCRdb reanalysed the 5' RACE reads using MiXCR and keeps one entry per CDR3 protein. The sample lists around 340,000 distinct CDR3 sequences, approximately 13% occurring once. This sample was shared with a second study, whose subject was yellow fever vaccine responses in identical twins.

Sequenced sample: CD8+ T cells sorted from blood. The receptors come from a woman aged 18-29 years in good health. Each CDR3 is given with its conserved first and last residue. The order of the fields is V gene, clone size, CDR3 length, J gene, D gene, CDR3 protein, CDR3 DNA. The D gene is left open where the match is weak. The size entry is marked missing in some rows and otherwise reads once, few, many or a size class.

V: TRBV27
size: .
length: 15
J: TRBJ2-1
D: TRBD1
CDR3: CASNPSGGSYNEQFF
DNA: TGTGCCAGCAATCCCTCAGGGGGCTCCTACAATGAGCAGTTCTTC

V: TRBV28
size: .
length: 14
J: TRBJ2-2
D: .
CDR3: CASSLILGTGELFF
DNA: TGTGCCAGCAGTTTAATCTTAGGGACCGGGGAGCTGTTTTTT

V: TRBV19
size: once
length: 14
J: TRBJ2-1
D: .
CDR3: CASSIEDLRNEQFF
DNA: TGTGCCAGTAGTATAGAGGACCTTAGAAATGAGCAGTTCTTC

V: TRBV7-8
size: many
length: 17
J: TRBJ1-3
D: .
CDR3: CASSRTRPGSSGNTIYF
DNA: TGTGCCAGCAGCAGGACTCGCCCTGGGTCATCGGGAAACACCATATATTTT

V: TRBV7-9
size: few
length: 15
J: TRBJ2-5
D: .
CDR3: CASSPMEGVQETQYF
DNA: TGTGCCAGCAGCCCTATGGAGGGGGTCCAAGAGACCCAGTACTTC

V: TRBV7-6
size: .
length: 13
J: TRBJ2-1
D: TRBD1
CDR3: CASSYGTENEQFF
DNA: TGTGCCAGCAGCTACGGGACAGAGAATGAGCAGTTCTTC

V: TRBV9
size: .
length: 17
J: TRBJ2-2
D: TRBD1
CDR3: CASSANRQGAVTGELFF
DNA: TGTGCCAGCAGCGCGAATCGACAGGGGGCGGTCACCGGGGAGCTGTTTTTT

V: TRBV27
size: once
length: 14
J: TRBJ2-7
D: TRBD2
CDR3: CASRPGGSSYEQYF
DNA: TGTGCCAGCAGACCGGGAGGGAGCTCCTACGAGCAGTACTTC

V: TRBV29-1
size: many
length: 16
J: TRBJ2-7
D: .
CDR3: CSVAGGATTIVYEQYF
DNA: TGCAGCGTGGCTGGAGGGGCTACCACCATTGTTTACGAGCAGTACTTC

V: TRBV12-3/TRBV12-4
size: few
length: 15
J: TRBJ2-7
D: TRBD1
CDR3: CASRPGTGSSYEQYF
DNA: TGTGCCAGCAGACCCGGGACAGGATCCTCCTACGAGCAGTACTTC

V: TRBV6-4
size: .
length: 15
J: TRBJ2-3
D: .
CDR3: CASRLQGGSTDTQYF
DNA: TGTGCCAGCAGACTACAGGGGGGGAGCACAGATACGCAGTATTTT

V: TRBV6-1
size: few
length: 13
J: TRBJ2-1
D: .
CDR3: CASRRLVYDEQFF
DNA: TGTGCCAGCAGGAGACTAGTTTACGATGAGCAGTTCTTC

V: TRBV7-9
size: few
length: 16
J: TRBJ2-2
D: TRBD2
CDR3: CASSLFGRAGAGELFF
DNA: TGTGCCAGCAGCTTATTCGGGCGAGCGGGAGCCGGGGAGCTGTTTTTT

V: TRBV6-1
size: few
length: 13
J: TRBJ2-6
D: .
CDR3: CASSETGANVLTF
DNA: TGTGCCAGCAGTGAAACCGGGGCCAACGTCCTGACTTTC

V: TRBV6-5
size: .
length: 15
J: TRBJ1-5
D: .
CDR3: CASSSRSGVGQPQHF
DNA: TGTGCCAGCAGTTCCCGATCAGGGGTTGGGCAGCCCCAGCATTTT

V: TRBV6-1
size: many
length: 15
J: TRBJ2-1
D: TRBD2
CDR3: CASSSGRWSNNEQFF
DNA: TGTGCCAGCAGCTCCGGGAGGTGGTCTAACAATGAGCAGTTCTTC

V: TRBV27
size: few
length: 18
J: TRBJ2-5
D: .
CDR3: CASSIISPVAGGRETQYF
DNA: TGTGCCAGCAGTATCATATCTCCGGTAGCTGGAGGGCGAGAGACCCAGTACTTC

V: TRBV12-3/TRBV12-4
size: .
length: 15
J: TRBJ1-5
D: TRBD1
CDR3: CASRAGTGANQPQHF
DNA: TGTGCCAGCAGGGCCGGGACAGGGGCTAATCAGCCCCAGCATTTT

V: TRBV12-3/TRBV12-4
size: many
length: 13
J: TRBJ2-3
D: .
CDR3: CASSHGQTDTQYF
DNA: TGTGCCAGCAGTCACGGACAGACAGATACGCAGTATTTT

V: TRBV2
size: .
length: 14
J: TRBJ1-1
D: .
CDR3: CASSEFRVNTEAFF
DNA: TGTGCCAGCAGTGAATTTCGGGTGAACACTGAAGCTTTCTTT

V: TRBV4-1
size: .
length: 16
J: TRBJ1-6
D: .
CDR3: CASSQDRGSYNSPLHF
DNA: TGCGCCAGCAGCCAAGACAGGGGCTCCTATAATTCACCCCTCCACTTT

V: TRBV14
size: .
length: 13
J: TRBJ2-3
D: .
CDR3: CASSQVSWDTQYF
DNA: TGTGCCAGCAGCCAAGTAAGCTGGGATACGCAGTATTTT

V: TRBV11-2
size: few
length: 15
J: TRBJ1-5
D: .
CDR3: CASSVQPGPDQPQHF
DNA: TGTGCCAGCAGCGTTCAACCAGGGCCCGATCAGCCCCAGCATTTT

V: TRBV7-3
size: many
length: 16
J: TRBJ2-7
D: .
CDR3: CASSMARRSNSYEQYF
DNA: TGTGCCAGCAGCATGGCGAGGCGCTCTAACTCCTACGAGCAGTACTTC